This is a list of T cell receptor beta chains from one sample in a study of T cell responses to AZD1222 COVID-19 vaccine. Sequencing used immunoSEQ multiplex PCR; TCRdb keeps in-frame clones, though not all of them. The sample has 120,000 to 150,000 clones; more than 75% are singletons. The source was peripheral blood, collected 28 days after the second AZD1222 dose. These TCRs come from an adult who received the AZD1222 COVID-19 vaccine. Each CDR3 is given with its conserved first and last residue. Fields, in order: J gene, clone size, V gene, D gene, CDR3 protein, CDR3 DNA. D genes are given only for firm matches. Size tells how often a clone was seen (once, few, many) or the class of an expanded clone, and some rows leave it out.

j_gene: TRBJ2-2
abundance: -
v_gene: TRBV19
d_gene: -
CDR3aa: CASSIDPRVGGELFF
CDR3nt: TGTGCCAGTAGTATAGATCCTCGGGTAGGGGGGGAGCTGTTTTTT

j_gene: TRBJ1-4
abundance: -
v_gene: TRBV6-5
d_gene: -
CDR3aa: CASSQQGTNEKLFF
CDR3nt: TGTGCCAGCAGCCAACAGGGAACTAATGAAAAACTGTTTTTT

j_gene: TRBJ1-3
abundance: -
v_gene: TRBV7-2
d_gene: -
CDR3aa: CASSILSGNTIYF
CDR3nt: TGTGCCAGCAGCATTCTTTCCGGAAACACCATATATTTT

j_gene: TRBJ2-7
abundance: -
v_gene: TRBV9
d_gene: -
CDR3aa: CASSTGQLTSYEQYF
CDR3nt: TGTGCCAGCAGCACAGGACAGTTAACATCCTACGAGCAGTACTTC

j_gene: TRBJ1-2
abundance: -
v_gene: TRBV27
d_gene: TRBD1
CDR3aa: CASSFYQGGGYTF
CDR3nt: TGTGCCAGCAGTTTTTATCAAGGGGGCGGCTACACCTTC

j_gene: TRBJ1-1
abundance: once
v_gene: TRBV5-6
d_gene: TRBD1
CDR3aa: CASSTSGQGATEAFF
CDR3nt: TGTGCCAGCAGCACCTCGGGACAGGGGGCCACTGAAGCTTTCTTT

j_gene: TRBJ1-1
abundance: once
v_gene: TRBV27
d_gene: -
CDR3aa: CASRARGNTEAFF
CDR3nt: TGTGCCAGCAGAGCCAGGGGGAACACTGAAGCTTTCTTT

j_gene: TRBJ2-7
abundance: -
v_gene: TRBV18
d_gene: -
CDR3aa: CASSPPGRTSYEQYF
CDR3nt: TGTGCCAGCTCACCACCGGGACGGACTTCCTACGAGCAGTACTTC

j_gene: TRBJ1-6
abundance: -
v_gene: TRBV7-9
d_gene: TRBD1
CDR3aa: CASSPGDRVDSPLHF
CDR3nt: TGTGCCAGCAGCCCGGGGGACAGGGTGGATTCACCCCTCCACTTT

j_gene: TRBJ1-1
abundance: -
v_gene: TRBV6-6
d_gene: -
CDR3aa: CASTPRRIEAFF
CDR3nt: TGTGCCAGCACCCCTCGTCGGATTGAAGCTTTCTTT

j_gene: TRBJ2-6
abundance: -
v_gene: TRBV2
d_gene: -
CDR3aa: CASSVQGGANVLTF
CDR3nt: TGTGCCAGCAGTGTCCAGGGTGGGGCCAACGTCCTGACTTTC

j_gene: TRBJ2-1
abundance: -
v_gene: TRBV7-9
d_gene: TRBD2
CDR3aa: CASSPTGLAGYNEQFF
CDR3nt: TGTGCCAGCAGCCCAACGGGACTAGCGGGCTACAATGAGCAGTTCTTC

j_gene: TRBJ2-7
abundance: -
v_gene: TRBV2
d_gene: -
CDR3aa: CASSEWEGRSHEQYF
CDR3nt: TGTGCCAGCAGTGAGTGGGAAGGTAGAAGCCACGAGCAGTACTTC

j_gene: TRBJ1-1
abundance: -
v_gene: TRBV2
d_gene: -
CDR3aa: CASSLDGGNTEAFF
CDR3nt: TGTGCCAGCAGTCTGGACGGGGGAAACACTGAAGCTTTCTTT

j_gene: TRBJ1-1
abundance: -
v_gene: TRBV10-3
d_gene: -
CDR3aa: CAISERGTNTEAFF
CDR3nt: TGTGCCATCAGTGAAAGAGGAACGAACACTGAAGCTTTCTTT

j_gene: TRBJ2-1
abundance: once
v_gene: TRBV27
d_gene: TRBD1
CDR3aa: CASRPGTANGNEQFF
CDR3nt: TGTGCCAGCAGACCTGGGACAGCTAACGGCAATGAGCAGTTCTTC

j_gene: TRBJ1-2
abundance: -
v_gene: TRBV14
d_gene: -
CDR3aa: CASSQGAGMVGGYTF
CDR3nt: TGTGCCAGCAGCCAAGGGGCAGGGATGGTTGGTGGCTACACCTTC

j_gene: TRBJ2-1
abundance: -
v_gene: TRBV5-1
d_gene: -
CDR3aa: CASMQSRRNEQFF
CDR3nt: TGCGCCAGCATGCAATCAAGGAGAAATGAGCAGTTCTTC

j_gene: TRBJ2-1
abundance: -
v_gene: TRBV3-1/TRBV3-2
d_gene: TRBD2
CDR3aa: CASSQGVWLAGGSEQFF
CDR3nt: TGTGCCAGCAGCCAAGGAGTGTGGCTAGCGGGAGGATCTGAGCAGTTCTTC

j_gene: TRBJ1-1
abundance: -
v_gene: TRBV15
d_gene: -
CDR3aa: CATERGLATEAFF
CDR3nt: TGTGCCACTGAGAGAGGTCTGGCCACTGAAGCTTTCTTT

j_gene: TRBJ1-6
abundance: -
v_gene: TRBV18
d_gene: -
CDR3aa: CASSLAGGLTTSSYNSPLHF
CDR3nt: TGTGCCAGCTCCCTGGCTGGGGGTCTCACGACAAGCTCCTATAATTCACCCCTCCACTTT

j_gene: TRBJ1-3
abundance: -
v_gene: TRBV29-1
d_gene: TRBD1
CDR3aa: CSARTGKSEFSGNTIYF
CDR3nt: TGCAGCGCCCGGACAGGGAAAAGCGAGTTCTCTGGAAACACCATATATTTT

j_gene: TRBJ1-5
abundance: -
v_gene: TRBV2
d_gene: TRBD1
CDR3aa: CASSAKGAYQPQHF
CDR3nt: TGTGCCAGCAGTGCGAAGGGGGCCTATCAGCCCCAGCATTTT

j_gene: TRBJ2-7
abundance: once
v_gene: TRBV5-1
d_gene: -
CDR3aa: CASRPVAGYEQYF
CDR3nt: TGCGCCAGCCGGCCCGTAGCCGGCTACGAGCAGTACTTC

j_gene: TRBJ1-3
abundance: -
v_gene: TRBV6-1
d_gene: -
CDR3aa: CASSEVNTIYF
CDR3nt: TGTGCCAGCAGTGAAGTGAACACCATATATTTT

j_gene: TRBJ2-1
abundance: -
v_gene: TRBV18
d_gene: -
CDR3aa: CASSPPGSYNEQFF
CDR3nt: TGTGCCAGCTCACCACCGGGCTCCTACAATGAGCAGTTCTTC

j_gene: TRBJ2-2
abundance: -
v_gene: TRBV7-3
d_gene: -
CDR3aa: CASSQWGTANTGELFF
CDR3nt: TGTGCCAGCAGCCAGTGGGGGACTGCGAACACCGGGGAGCTGTTTTTT

j_gene: TRBJ1-3
abundance: -
v_gene: TRBV10-3
d_gene: -
CDR3aa: CAISGTGNTIYF
CDR3nt: TGTGCCATCTCGGGGACTGGAAACACCATATATTTT

j_gene: TRBJ2-5
abundance: once
v_gene: TRBV6-1
d_gene: TRBD1
CDR3aa: CASSETRTGKAETQYF
CDR3nt: TGTGCCAGCAGTGAAACCCGGACAGGGAAGGCAGAGACCCAGTACTTC

j_gene: TRBJ1-6
abundance: -
v_gene: TRBV2
d_gene: -
CDR3aa: CASSERGVGNSPLHF
CDR3nt: TGTGCCAGCAGTGAAAGAGGGGTGGGGAATTCACCCCTCCACTTT

j_gene: TRBJ2-3
abundance: -
v_gene: TRBV12-3/TRBV12-4
d_gene: -
CDR3aa: CASRRYSEVEYF
CDR3nt: TGTGCCAGCAGACGCTACTCGGAGGTTGAGTATTTT

j_gene: TRBJ1-1
abundance: -
v_gene: TRBV2
d_gene: -
CDR3aa: CASSRLGAENTEAFF
CDR3nt: TGTGCCAGCAGTCGGCTGGGGGCCGAGAACACTGAAGCTTTCTTT

j_gene: TRBJ1-2
abundance: -
v_gene: TRBV9
d_gene: -
CDR3aa: CASSVEGRGNLNYGYTF
CDR3nt: TGTGCCAGCAGCGTAGAGGGCCGGGGAAATCTGAACTATGGCTACACCTTC

j_gene: TRBJ1-5
abundance: few
v_gene: TRBV6-5
d_gene: -
CDR3aa: CASRGQNLGNQPQHF
CDR3nt: TGTGCCAGCAGAGGGCAGAATTTGGGCAATCAGCCCCAGCATTTT

j_gene: TRBJ2-3
abundance: -
v_gene: TRBV9
d_gene: TRBD2
CDR3aa: CASSARGTSGTDTQYF
CDR3nt: TGTGCCAGCAGCGCCAGGGGAACTAGCGGGACAGATACGCAGTATTTT

j_gene: TRBJ1-1
abundance: -
v_gene: TRBV11-2
d_gene: -
CDR3aa: CASSLGGAGGSTEAFF
CDR3nt: TGTGCCAGCAGCTTAGGGGGGGCGGGGGGCTCCACTGAAGCTTTCTTT

j_gene: TRBJ1-2
abundance: once
v_gene: TRBV27
d_gene: -
CDR3aa: CASSLNRETYGYTF
CDR3nt: TGTGCCAGCAGTTTAAACAGGGAGACCTATGGCTACACCTTC

j_gene: TRBJ1-2
abundance: -
v_gene: TRBV9
d_gene: -
CDR3aa: CASGTLPNYGYTF
CDR3nt: TGTGCCAGCGGTACACTCCCGAACTATGGCTACACCTTC

j_gene: TRBJ2-7
abundance: -
v_gene: TRBV5-1
d_gene: -
CDR3aa: CASSLTGQYEQYF
CDR3nt: TGCGCCAGCAGCTTAACGGGGCAGTACGAGCAGTACTTC

j_gene: TRBJ1-1
abundance: -
v_gene: TRBV9
d_gene: -
CDR3aa: CASSVAPTGNTEAFF
CDR3nt: TGTGCCAGCAGCGTAGCACCGACAGGAAACACTGAAGCTTTCTTT

j_gene: TRBJ2-2
abundance: -
v_gene: TRBV15
d_gene: TRBD2
CDR3aa: CATRTSGGAGTGELFF
CDR3nt: TGTGCCACCAGGACTAGCGGGGGAGCTGGGACCGGGGAGCTGTTTTTT

j_gene: TRBJ2-7
abundance: -
v_gene: TRBV14
d_gene: TRBD2
CDR3aa: CASSQTGLVSREQYF
CDR3nt: TGTGCCAGCAGCCAGACGGGACTAGTGTCTCGGGAGCAGTACTTC

j_gene: TRBJ1-1
abundance: -
v_gene: TRBV9
d_gene: TRBD1
CDR3aa: CASSVSTGGTTEAFF
CDR3nt: TGTGCCAGCAGCGTAAGCACAGGGGGCACCACTGAAGCTTTCTTT

j_gene: TRBJ1-6
abundance: -
v_gene: TRBV9
d_gene: TRBD1
CDR3aa: CASAGTGGQALHF
CDR3nt: TGTGCCAGCGCGGGGACAGGGGGCCAGGCCCTCCACTTT

j_gene: TRBJ1-5
abundance: once
v_gene: TRBV5-1
d_gene: -
CDR3aa: CASSLGAGEGQPQHF
CDR3nt: TGCGCCAGCAGCTTGGGGGCCGGGGAAGGTCAGCCCCAGCATTTT

j_gene: TRBJ1-1
abundance: -
v_gene: TRBV5-1
d_gene: -
CDR3aa: CASSLAAATEAFF
CDR3nt: TGCGCCAGCAGCTTGGCGGCAGCAACTGAAGCTTTCTTT

j_gene: TRBJ1-1
abundance: -
v_gene: TRBV2
d_gene: -
CDR3aa: CASKGPLYTEAFF
CDR3nt: TGTGCCAGCAAGGGACCATTGTACACTGAAGCTTTCTTT

j_gene: TRBJ1-1
abundance: -
v_gene: TRBV30
d_gene: -
CDR3aa: CAWSLRVGTEAFF
CDR3nt: TGTGCCTGGAGCCTCAGGGTTGGCACTGAAGCTTTCTTT

j_gene: TRBJ2-7
abundance: -
v_gene: TRBV19
d_gene: TRBD1
CDR3aa: CASATGTGFLSEQYF
CDR3nt: TGTGCCAGTGCGACCGGGACAGGTTTTTTATCCGAGCAGTACTTC

j_gene: TRBJ1-3
abundance: -
v_gene: TRBV18
d_gene: TRBD1
CDR3aa: CASSLTGINTGGNTIYF
CDR3nt: TGTGCCAGCTCGCTGACAGGGATCAATACGGGTGGAAACACCATATATTTT

j_gene: TRBJ2-1
abundance: -
v_gene: TRBV24-1
d_gene: TRBD1
CDR3aa: CATSDSGTGSHNEQFF
CDR3nt: TGTGCCACCAGTGATTCCGGGACAGGGAGTCACAATGAGCAGTTCTTC

j_gene: TRBJ2-2
abundance: -
v_gene: TRBV10-1
d_gene: -
CDR3aa: CASRESGTGELFF
CDR3nt: TGCGCCAGCAGGGAATCCGGCACCGGGGAGCTGTTTTTT

j_gene: TRBJ2-2
abundance: -
v_gene: TRBV11-3
d_gene: -
CDR3aa: CASSLGGPRDHKGGELFF
CDR3nt: TGTGCCAGCAGCTTAGGAGGACCGAGGGATCATAAGGGCGGGGAGCTGTTTTTT

j_gene: TRBJ1-4
abundance: -
v_gene: TRBV5-1
d_gene: TRBD1
CDR3aa: CASSRTGGHNEKLFF
CDR3nt: TGCGCCAGCAGCAGAACAGGGGGACATAATGAAAAACTGTTTTTT